The 3 T cell receptor beta chains in this list originate from one sample, sequenced in a study of post-analysis software for immune sequencing data. Unique molecular identifiers had been added to the TCR beta cDNA libraries. TCRdb reprocessed the PCR reads with MiXCR, giving one entry per CDR3 protein. The sample lists around 770,000 distinct CDR3 sequences; roughly 50% were seen once. The study's findings and limits: Comparison of patients with controls showed a handful of TRBV segments more frequent in patients, TRBV5-6, TRBV5-1 and TRBV20-1 among them.

Which antigens these TCRs recognize remains unknown. The sample was blood. The receptors originated from a girl between 5 and 17 years old with multiple sclerosis.

This clonotype was detected only a few times. The chain has TRBV29-1 and TRBJ2-7; TRBD2 matches 11 bases. The junction had 3 bases not matched to a gene; V was cut back by 3 bases and J by 2 bases. Germline V gene data show CDR1 as SQVTM and CDR2 as ANQGSEA. There are 14 residues in the CDR3. CDR3 loop: CSVESTSGTYEQYF. CDR3 in DNA: TGCAGCGTTGAGTCGACTAGCGGGACCTACGAGCAGTACTTC.

The chain recombines TRBV27 with TRBJ1-1; 9 nucleotides match TRBD1. This CDR3 region has 11 residues. Germline V lookup: CDR1 MNHEY, CDR2 SMNVEV (reference sequence). Trimming at V came to 8 bases and at J to 11 bases, leaving 6 bases not matched to a gene. The CDR3: CASGRTGAAFF. CDR3 DNA: TGTGCCAGCGGACGGACAGGGGCTGCTTTCTTT.

The gene calls are TRBV4-3 and TRBJ2-3; no firm D call. Trimming took off 0 bases at V and 0 bases at J, with 13 bases between the two ends. Germline CDR1 and CDR2: LGHNA and YSLEER. The CDR3 is made up of 17 amino acids. The CDR3 spells CASSQDPGDPSTDTQYF. The CDR3 DNA follows: TGCGCCAGCAGCCAAGATCCGGGCGACCCTAGCACAGATACGCAGTATTTT.